This T cell receptor beta chain comes out of a study of control samples from healthy donors and cancer patients. V trimming: 4 bases; J trimming: 6 bases; junction bases outside the gene matches: 12. The germline CDR1 and CDR2 sequences are SGHRS and YFSETQ. The CDR3 covers 16 residues. Assay: immunoSEQ multiplex PCR; the TCRdb copy retains only in-frame clones and omits some. This table holds around 82,000 clones, about 89% found once. The receptor was isolated from a man aged 50 or older in good health. Sequencing was done on a sample of blood. The rearrangement uses TRBV5-1 and TRBJ1-2; 10 bases line up with TRBD1. CDR3 in amino acids: CASSPPDRGKRDGYTF. The CDR3 DNA follows: TGCGCCAGCAGCCCCCCGGACAGGGGGAAGAGGGATGGCTACACCTTC.